These 10 T cell receptor beta chains share one sample of origin, sequenced in a study of T cell repertoires in cytomegalovirus infection. A single record per CDR3 protein comes from TCRdb applying MiXCR to the reads. The table includes around 100,000 distinct CDR3 sequences, around a tenth detected once. The antigens these receptors bind are not known. The sample was PBMCs, sequenced either directly or after in vitro stimulation (not recorded which). The receptors were gathered from a human donor in good health (CMV status not recorded). Some clones in this sample may be carry-over from other donors' samples.

In its sample, this clonotype was seen many times. V usage is TRBV18 and J usage is TRBJ1-1; D call uncertain. Germline V gives CDR1 KGHSH, CDR2 LQKENI. The CDR3 extends over 11 amino acids. The germline V and J ends were trimmed by 3 bases and 10 bases, with 9 bases remaining between them. The CDR3 loop reads CASSPGEVAFF. CDR3 nucleotide sequence: TGTGCCAGCTCACCCGGAGAAGTAGCTTTCTTT.

This clonotype was observed at least ten times. The chain combines TRBV7-2 with TRBJ2-1, with 7 bases lining up with TRBD1. V lost 5 bases and J lost 0; bases outside the gene matches: 1. This CDR3 comprises 14 residues. The V gene's germline CDR1 is SGHTA and CDR2 FQGNSA. The CDR3 DNA reads TGTGCCAGCAGCCCAGGGGGCTCCTACAATGAGCAGTTCTTC. Its protein product is CASSPGGSYNEQFF.

This clonotype was found many times. DNA of the CDR3: TGTGCCAGCAGTCGTGGGACGGACCGTGGCACTGAAGCTTTCTTT. Its translation is CASSRGTDRGTEAFF. The chain is built from TRBV6-1 and TRBJ1-1, with D possibly matching TRBD1 (5 bases). Trimming cost V 5 bases and J 4 bases, with 17 bases left between them. The CDR3 is made up of 15 amino acids. In germline, CDR1 is MNHNS, CDR2 SASEGT.

This clonotype has at least ten counts. This rearrangement joins TRBV11-3 to TRBJ2-1, with D possibly matching TRBD2 (6 bases). The germline CDR1 and CDR2 sequences are SGHNT and YENEEA. The CDR3 is 16 amino acids. V was shortened by 1 base and J by 7 bases, with 17 bases between the two germline ends. CDR3 amino acids: CASSLAGTLPGNEQFF. In DNA, the CDR3 is TGTGCCAGCAGCTTAGCGGGGACTTTACCGGGGAATGAGCAGTTCTTC.

At least ten counts were recorded for this clonotype. The chain employs TRBV12-3 or TRBV12-4 and TRBJ2-7, with D hard to call. V lost 4 bases to trimming and J lost 5 bases, with 6 bases between them. CDR3 length equals 11 residues. CDR3 amino acids: CASSSLDEQYF. The CDR3 region has the DNA TGTGCCAGCAGTTCCCTAGACGAGCAGTACTTC.

The gene calls are TRBV24-1 and TRBJ2-2, with D possibly TRBD2 on 5 matching bases. This CDR3 region has 14 residues. The V gene's germline CDR1 is KGHDR and CDR2 SFDVKD. The V end was cut by 9 bases, the J end by 0 bases, with 10 bases between. The CDR3 loop reads CATGFGANTGELFF. As DNA, the CDR3 is TGTGCCACCGGTTTCGGGGCGAACACCGGGGAGCTGTTTTTT.

This clonotype was counted between two and nine times. The chain combines TRBV28 with TRBJ2-1; D tentatively fits TRBD1 or TRBD2 (6 bases each). This CDR3 has 17 amino acids. Germline CDR1 reads MDHEN; CDR2 reads SYDVKM. Trimming pared 1 base from V and 0 bases from J, leaving 13 bases between. The DNA of the CDR3 is TGTGCCAGCAGTTTATTCGGGGGCCAGAGCTCCTACAATGAGCAGTTCTTC. Amino acids: CASSLFGGQSSYNEQFF.

A few counts support this clonotype. The genes are TRBV19 and TRBJ2-3, with TRBD2 identical over 10 bases. This CDR3 spans 15 amino acids. Germline V gene sequence: CDR1 LNHDA, CDR2 SQIVND (reference sequence). V was pared by 9 bases and J by 8 bases, with 14 bases of the junction left unmatched. The CDR3 spells CASRPGTSVLVTQYF. For the CDR3, the DNA is TGTGCCAGCCGACCCGGGACTAGCGTACTTGTTACGCAGTATTTT.

The chain is built from TRBV25-1 and TRBJ2-2; unclear D gene. There are 14 residues in the CDR3. Germline V gene data show CDR1 as MGHDK and CDR2 as SYGVNS. V lost 2 bases and J lost 2, with 6 bases in between. The CDR3 is CASSEGRNTGELFF. The CDR3 region has the DNA TGTGCCAGCAGTGAAGGAAGAAACACCGGGGAGCTGTTTTTT.

V gene TRBV2 combines with J gene TRBJ1-4, with unresolved D. CDR1 and CDR2 (germline): SNHLY, FYNNEI. V lost 7 bases, J lost 8 bases, and 14 bases lay in between. The CDR3 is made up of 13 amino acids. The CDR3 sequence: CASKADLWEKLFF. The CDR3 region has the DNA TGTGCCAGCAAGGCGGATCTTTGGGAAAAACTGTTTTTT.